The clone carrying this T cell receptor beta chain appeared many times. Its cognate antigen is unknown. Germline CDR1 SQVTM, CDR2 ANQGSEA. With 3 bases removed from V and 2 bases from J, the gap between germline ends came to 9 bases. The CDR3 length is 13 residues. Preparation of the TCRbeta library used unique molecular identifiers. From the PCR reads, TCRdb called clonotypes with MiXCR, one entry per CDR3 protein. The table lists around 500,000 distinct CDR3 sequences, roughly 24% of them singletons. This sample stems from a study of T-cell reconstitution after alpha-beta-depleted transplantation in children. General study points: T cells produced anew were the main source of T-cell counts and diversity one year after transplant. Several hundred rapidly expanded clones from non-depleted graft cells reportedly supplied alpha-beta T cells about two months post-transplant. The study traced high day-60 TCRbeta diversity in some patients to surviving recipient T cells and thymic progenitors.

The sequencing used PBMCs, mostly from graft donor cells, collected 360 days after TCRalphabeta/CD19-depleted stem cell transplant. The rearrangement links TRBV29-1 to TRBJ2-3; D not certain. The TCR sequence derives from a boy under three years old who had a stem cell transplant for acute myeloid leukemia, so the T cells may come from the graft donor. The CDR3 is CSVEGKYTDTQYF. CDR3 coding DNA: TGCAGCGTTGAGGGCAAGTACACAGATACGCAGTATTTT.